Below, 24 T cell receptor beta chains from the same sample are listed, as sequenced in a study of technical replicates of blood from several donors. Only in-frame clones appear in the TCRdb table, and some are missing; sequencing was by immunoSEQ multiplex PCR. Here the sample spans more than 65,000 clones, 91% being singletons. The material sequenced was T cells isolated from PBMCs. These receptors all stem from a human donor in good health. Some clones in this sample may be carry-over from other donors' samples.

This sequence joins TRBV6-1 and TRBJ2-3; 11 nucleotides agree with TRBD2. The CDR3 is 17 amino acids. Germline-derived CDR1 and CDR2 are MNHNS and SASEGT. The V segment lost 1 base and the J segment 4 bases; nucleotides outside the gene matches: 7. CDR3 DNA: TGTGCCAGCAGTGAAGGGGATTTAGCGGGGGGGGCAGATACGCAGTATTTT. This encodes CASSEGDLAGGADTQYF.

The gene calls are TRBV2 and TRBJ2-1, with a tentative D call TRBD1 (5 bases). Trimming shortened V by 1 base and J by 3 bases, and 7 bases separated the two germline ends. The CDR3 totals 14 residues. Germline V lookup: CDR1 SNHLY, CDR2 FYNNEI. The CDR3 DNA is TGTGCCAGCAGTGAAGAGGGGAACTACAATGAGCAGTTCTTC. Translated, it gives CASSEEGNYNEQFF.

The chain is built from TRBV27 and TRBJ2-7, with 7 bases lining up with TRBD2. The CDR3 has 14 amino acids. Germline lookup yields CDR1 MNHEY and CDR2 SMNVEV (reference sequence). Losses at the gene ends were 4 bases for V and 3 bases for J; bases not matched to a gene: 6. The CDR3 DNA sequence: TGTGCCAGCAGTTGGGCGGGGGAGGGCTACGAGCAGTACTTC. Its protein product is CASSWAGEGYEQYF.

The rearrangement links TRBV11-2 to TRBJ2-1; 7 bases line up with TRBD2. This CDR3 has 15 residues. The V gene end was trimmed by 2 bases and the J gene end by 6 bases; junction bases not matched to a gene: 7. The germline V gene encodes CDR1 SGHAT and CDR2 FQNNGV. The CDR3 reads CASSLLGGEFNEQFF. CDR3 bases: TGTGCCAGCAGCTTATTGGGAGGGGAGTTCAATGAGCAGTTCTTC.

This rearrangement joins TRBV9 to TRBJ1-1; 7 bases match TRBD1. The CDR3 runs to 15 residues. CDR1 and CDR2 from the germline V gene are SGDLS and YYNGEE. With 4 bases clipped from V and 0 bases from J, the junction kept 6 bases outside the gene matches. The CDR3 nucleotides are TGTGCCAGCAGCCTACGACAGGGAATGAACACTGAAGCTTTCTTT. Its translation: CASSLRQGMNTEAFF.

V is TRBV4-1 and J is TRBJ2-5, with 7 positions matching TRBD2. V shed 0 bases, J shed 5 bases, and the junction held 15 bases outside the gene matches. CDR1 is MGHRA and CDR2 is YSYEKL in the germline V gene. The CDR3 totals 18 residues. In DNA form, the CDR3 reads TGCGCCAGCAGCCAAGATCGGGTAGCGGGTATAGATAGGGAGACCCAGTACTTC. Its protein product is CASSQDRVAGIDRETQYF.

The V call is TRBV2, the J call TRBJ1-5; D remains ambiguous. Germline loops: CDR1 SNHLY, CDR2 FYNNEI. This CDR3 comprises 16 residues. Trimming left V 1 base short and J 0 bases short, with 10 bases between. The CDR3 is CASSEGHPLSNQPQHF. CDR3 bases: TGTGCCAGCAGTGAAGGACATCCCCTTAGCAATCAGCCCCAGCATTTT.

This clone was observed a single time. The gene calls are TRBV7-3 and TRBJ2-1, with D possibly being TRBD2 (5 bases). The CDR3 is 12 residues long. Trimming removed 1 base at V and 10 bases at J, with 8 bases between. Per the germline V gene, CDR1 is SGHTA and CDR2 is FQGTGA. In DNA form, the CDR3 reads TGTGCCAGCAGCTTAAGTGGGAGCGAGCAGTTCTTC. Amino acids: CASSLSGSEQFF.

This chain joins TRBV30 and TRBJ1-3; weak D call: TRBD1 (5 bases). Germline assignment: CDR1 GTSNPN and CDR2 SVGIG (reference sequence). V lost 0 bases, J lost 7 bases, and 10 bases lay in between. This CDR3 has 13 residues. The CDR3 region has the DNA TGTGCCTGGAGTGTAGGGGCAGGCAACACCATATATTTT. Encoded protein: CAWSVGAGNTIYF.

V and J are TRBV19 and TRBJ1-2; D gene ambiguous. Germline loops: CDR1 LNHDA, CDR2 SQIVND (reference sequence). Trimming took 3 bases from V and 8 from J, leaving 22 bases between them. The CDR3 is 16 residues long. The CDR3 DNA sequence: TGTGCCAGTAGTATTACGGCCAACGCCCTCTCTAGGGGCTACACCTTC. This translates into CASSITANALSRGYTF.

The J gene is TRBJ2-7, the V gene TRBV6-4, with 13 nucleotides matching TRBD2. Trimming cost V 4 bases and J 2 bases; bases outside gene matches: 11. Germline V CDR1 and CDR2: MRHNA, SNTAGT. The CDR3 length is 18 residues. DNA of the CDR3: TGTGCCAGCAGTGTGGGACTAGCGGGATCCTTAGGGCCCTACGAGCAGTACTTC. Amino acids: CASSVGLAGSLGPYEQYF.

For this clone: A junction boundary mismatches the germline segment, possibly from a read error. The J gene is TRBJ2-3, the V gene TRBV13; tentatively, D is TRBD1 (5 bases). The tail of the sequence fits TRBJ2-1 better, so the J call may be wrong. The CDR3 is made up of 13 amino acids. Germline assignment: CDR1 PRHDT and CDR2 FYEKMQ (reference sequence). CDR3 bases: TGTGCCAGCAGCCCCAGGGCCTACAATCAGCAGTTCTTC. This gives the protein CASSPRAYNQQFF.

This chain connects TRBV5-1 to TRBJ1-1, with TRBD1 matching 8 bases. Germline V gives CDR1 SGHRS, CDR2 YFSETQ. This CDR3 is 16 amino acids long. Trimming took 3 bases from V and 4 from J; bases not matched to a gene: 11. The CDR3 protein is CASSWTQGAGGTEAFF. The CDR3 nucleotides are TGCGCCAGCAGCTGGACGCAGGGGGCCGGCGGCACTGAAGCTTTCTTT.

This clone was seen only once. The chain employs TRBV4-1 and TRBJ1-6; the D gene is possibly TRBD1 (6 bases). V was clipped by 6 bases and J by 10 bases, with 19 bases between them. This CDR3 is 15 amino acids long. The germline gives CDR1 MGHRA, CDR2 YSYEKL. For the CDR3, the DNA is TGCGCCAGCAGTTACGGGCAGGGGCTTGGGTCACCCCTCCACTTT. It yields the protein CASSYGQGLGSPLHF.

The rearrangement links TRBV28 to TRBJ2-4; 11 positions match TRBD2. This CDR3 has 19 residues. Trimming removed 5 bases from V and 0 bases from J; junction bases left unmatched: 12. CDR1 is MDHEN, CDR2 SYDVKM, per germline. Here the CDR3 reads CASSPGGLAGGLAKNIQYF. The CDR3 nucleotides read TGTGCCAGCAGTCCGGGCGGGCTAGCGGGGGGACTAGCCAAAAACATTCAGTACTTC.

The CDR3 DNA reads as TGCGCCAGCAGTAGACAGGGCAGCTTGGACACTGAAGCTTTCTTT. It yields the protein CASSRQGSLDTEAFF. The chain links TRBV4-3 to TRBJ1-1, with 7 positions matching TRBD1. V lost 6 bases and J lost 3; bases outside the gene matches: 10. The CDR3 contains 15 residues. CDR1 is LGHNA and CDR2 is YSLEER in the germline V gene.

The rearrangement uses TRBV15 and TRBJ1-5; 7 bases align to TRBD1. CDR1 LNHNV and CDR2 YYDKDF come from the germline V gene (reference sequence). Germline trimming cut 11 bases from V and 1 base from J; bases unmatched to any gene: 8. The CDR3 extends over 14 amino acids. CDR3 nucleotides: TGTGCCCCTGTACAGGGGAGCAGCAATCAGCCCCAGCATTTT. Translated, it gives CAPVQGSSNQPQHF.

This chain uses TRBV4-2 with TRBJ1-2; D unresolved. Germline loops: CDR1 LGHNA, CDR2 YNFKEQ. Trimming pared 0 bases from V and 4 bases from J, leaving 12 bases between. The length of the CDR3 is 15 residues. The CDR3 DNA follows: TGTGCCAGCAGCCAAGATCTCGGGTTCGCCTATGGCTACACCTTC. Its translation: CASSQDLGFAYGYTF.

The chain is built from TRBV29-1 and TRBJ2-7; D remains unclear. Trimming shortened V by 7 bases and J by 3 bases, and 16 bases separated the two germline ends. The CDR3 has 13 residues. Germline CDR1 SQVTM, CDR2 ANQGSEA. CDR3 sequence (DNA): TGCAGCGCATTAGGAGAAGTTCACTACGAGCAGTACTTC. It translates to CSALGEVHYEQYF.

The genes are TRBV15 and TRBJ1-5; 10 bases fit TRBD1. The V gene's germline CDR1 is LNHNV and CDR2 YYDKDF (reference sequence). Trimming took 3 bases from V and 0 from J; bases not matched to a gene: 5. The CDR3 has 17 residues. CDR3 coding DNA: TGTGCCACCAGCAGGGAGGGACAGGGGTATAGCAATCAGCCCCAGCATTTT. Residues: CATSREGQGYSNQPQHF. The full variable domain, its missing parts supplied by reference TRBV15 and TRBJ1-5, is DAMVIQNPRYQVTQFGKPVTLSCSQTLNHNVMYWYQQKSSQAPKLLFHYYDKDFNNEADTPDNFQSRRPNTSFCFLDIRSPGLGDTAMYLCATSREGQGYSNQPQHFGDGTRLSIL.

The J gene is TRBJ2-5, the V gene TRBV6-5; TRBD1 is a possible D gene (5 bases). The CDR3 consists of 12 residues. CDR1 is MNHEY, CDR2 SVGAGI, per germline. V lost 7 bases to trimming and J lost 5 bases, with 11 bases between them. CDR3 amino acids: CASTTGLETQYF. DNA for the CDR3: TGTGCCAGCACCACAGGTCTGGAGACCCAGTACTTC.

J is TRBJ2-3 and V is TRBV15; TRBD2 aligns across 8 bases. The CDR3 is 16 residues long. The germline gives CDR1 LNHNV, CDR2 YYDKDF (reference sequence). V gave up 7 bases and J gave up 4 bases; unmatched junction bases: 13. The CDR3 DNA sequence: TGTGCCACCAAAAAGCGGGAGCTGTACATGGCAGATACGCAGTATTTT. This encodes CATKKRELYMADTQYF.

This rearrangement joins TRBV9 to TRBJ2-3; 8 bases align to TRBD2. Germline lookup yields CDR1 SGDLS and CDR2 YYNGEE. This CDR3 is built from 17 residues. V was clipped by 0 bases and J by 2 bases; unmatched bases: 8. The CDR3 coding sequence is TGTGCCAGCAGCGTAGGCTTTGGCGGGGGGTACACAGATACGCAGTATTTT. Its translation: CASSVGFGGGYTDTQYF.

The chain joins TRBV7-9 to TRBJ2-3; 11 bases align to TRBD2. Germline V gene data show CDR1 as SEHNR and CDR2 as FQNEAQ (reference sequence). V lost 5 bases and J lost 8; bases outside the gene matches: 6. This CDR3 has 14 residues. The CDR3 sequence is CASSTSGGPGTQYF. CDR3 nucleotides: TGTGCCAGCAGCACTAGCGGGGGTCCGGGTACGCAGTATTTT. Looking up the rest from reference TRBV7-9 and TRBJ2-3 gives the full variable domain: DTGVSQNPRHKITKRGQNVTFRCDPISEHNRLYWYRQTLGQGPEFLTYFQNEAQLEKSRLLSDRFSAERPKGSFSTLEIQRTEQGDSAMYLCASSTSGGPGTQYFGPGTRLTVL.